What follows are 20 T cell receptor beta chains derived from one specimen sequenced in a study of molecular identifiers for immune sequencing clone quantification. A single record per CDR3 protein comes from TCRdb applying MiXCR to the PCR reads. The table lists 490,000 or so distinct CDR3 sequences, around 23% of them singletons, with 0.7% to 0.9% in the top ten. The sequencing input was naive CD8+ T cells from blood, with Jurkat cell RNA spiked in. As to subset: FACS-sorted CD8+CD4-CCR7+CD45RA+ naive T cells. The receptors shown here come from a human donor in good health. Some libraries in this study had Jurkat cell RNA spiked in.

V and J are TRBV4-3 and TRBJ2-7; the match to TRBD2 covers 9 bases. This CDR3 is 15 amino acids long. In germline, CDR1 is LGHNA, CDR2 YSLEER. The J segment lost 1 base and the V segment lost 0 bases, leaving 1 base of the junction unmatched. CDR3 DNA sequence: TGCGCCAGCAGCCAAGAAACTAGCGGGTCCTACGAGCAGTACTTC. Amino acids: CASSQETSGSYEQYF.

The chain links TRBV24-1 to TRBJ1-2, with unresolved D. The CDR3 loop spans 14 amino acids. V gave up 3 bases and J gave up 2 bases, with 9 bases separating them. Germline V gives CDR1 KGHDR, CDR2 SFDVKD. CDR3 sequence: CATSDETANYGYTF. CDR3 DNA: TGTGCCACCAGTGATGAAACAGCAAACTATGGCTACACCTTC.

This clonotype was counted between two and nine times. The gene calls are TRBV20-1 and TRBJ2-7; D may be TRBD1 (6 bases). This CDR3 is 13 amino acids long. Germline-derived CDR1 and CDR2 are DFQATT and SNEGSKA (reference sequence). CDR3 region: CRPSRDTDYEQYF. In DNA form, the CDR3 reads TGCAGGCCCTCCCGGGACACTGACTACGAGCAGTACTTC.

This clonotype has a count of ten or more. The rearrangement joins TRBV4-3 to TRBJ1-1, with 8 bases identical to TRBD1. Germline CDR1 is LGHNA and CDR2 is YSLEER. The length of the CDR3 is 18 residues. The V gene end was trimmed by 0 bases and the J gene end by 3 bases; junction bases not matched to a gene: 12. The CDR3 region has the DNA TGCGCCAGCAGCCAAGATCTCCCAGGGGGCGCGTACTACACTGAAGCTTTCTTT. Residues: CASSQDLPGGAYYTEAFF.

The chain has TRBV13 and TRBJ2-7; 7 positions agree with TRBD1. V trimming: 5 bases; J trimming: 7 bases; junction bases outside the gene matches: 14. Germline assignment: CDR1 PRHDT and CDR2 FYEKMQ (reference sequence). The CDR3 consists of 15 residues. The CDR3 spells CASSPAGRGLREQYF. CDR3 nucleotides: TGTGCCAGCAGCCCGGCGGGCAGGGGGTTGAGAGAGCAGTACTTC.

Concerning this clonotype itself: A read error may explain this, as a much larger clone is one base away. Lacking the conserved final phenylalanine or tryptophan, this CDR3 likely reflects a read error. The V and J genes are TRBV5-1 and TRBJ2-7, with TRBD2 identical over 12 bases. Germline V gene lookup returns CDR1 SGHRS and CDR2 YFSETQ. V lost 4 bases, J lost 7 bases, and 15 bases stayed unmatched. The CDR3 consists of 17 residues. In DNA form, the CDR3 reads TGCGCCAGCAGCCGGGAAGGACTAGCGGGACCCAAGGGGGAGCAGTACTCC. Residues: CASSREGLAGPKGEQYS.

On this clonotype: A read error is possible here, since a much larger clone lies one base away. DNA of the CDR3: TGTGCCAGCGCGCGGGGGGACGAGCAGTACTTC. It encodes CASARGDEQYF. J is TRBJ2-7 and V is TRBV25-1; 8 bases are shared with TRBD2. V lost 8 bases, J lost 5 bases, and 2 bases stayed unmatched. CDR3 length equals 11 residues. Germline lookup yields CDR1 MGHDK and CDR2 SYGVNS.

The chain links TRBV28 to TRBJ2-2; D remains unclear. Germline V lookup: CDR1 MDHEN, CDR2 SYDVKM. This CDR3 has 11 residues. Trimming took off 5 bases at V and 7 bases at J, with 5 bases between the two ends. The CDR3 sequence is CASSESGELFF. The CDR3, as DNA: TGTGCCAGCAGTGAAAGCGGGGAGCTGTTTTTT.

The rearrangement links TRBV14 to TRBJ2-7; the D gene is possibly TRBD2 (5 bases). Germline V gene sequence: CDR1 SGHDN, CDR2 FVKESK. The V end was cut by 3 bases, the J end by 5 bases, with 11 bases between. The CDR3 has 13 residues. CDR3 in amino acids: CASSHRDVDEQYF. For the CDR3, the DNA is TGTGCCAGCAGCCACCGGGATGTGGACGAGCAGTACTTC.

On this clonotype: A much bigger clone sits one base away, suggesting this may be a read error. The chain recombines TRBV24-1 with TRBJ2-5, with D uncertain. The CDR3 extends over 15 amino acids. Germline loops: CDR1 KGHDR, CDR2 SFDVKD. In nucleotides, the CDR3 is TGTGCCACCAGTGACCCCGACACGACCCAAGAGACCCTGTACTTC. As protein: CATSDPDTTQETLYF.

This clonotype was detected a few times. The genes are TRBV11-2 and TRBJ2-1; 7 bases are shared with TRBD2. V trimming: 3 bases; J trimming: 4 bases; junction bases outside the gene matches: 6. From germline, CDR1 is SGHAT and CDR2 FQNNGV. CDR3 length: 15 residues. The CDR3 DNA reads TGTGCCAGCAGCTTGGGACTACCTCAATACAATGAGCAGTTCTTC. Its protein is CASSLGLPQYNEQFF.

This chain connects TRBV15 to TRBJ2-7; the D gene is possibly TRBD1 (6 bases). Per the germline V gene, CDR1 is LNHNV and CDR2 is YYDKDF (reference sequence). The CDR3 runs 14 residues. V was pared by 5 bases and J by 9 bases, with 20 bases between. In nucleotides, the CDR3 is TGTGCCACCAGCCCCCGAGACAGGCTAATTGGGCAGTACTTC. It specifies CATSPRDRLIGQYF.

This rearrangement joins TRBV7-6 to TRBJ2-3; 7 bases map to TRBD2. The CDR3 totals 15 residues. V dropped 1 base and J dropped 5; count of bases not matched to a gene: 6. CDR1 and CDR2 from the germline V gene are SGHVS and FNYEAQ. In nucleotides, the CDR3 is TGTGCCAGCAGCTTAGGTACCGGGGAGGGAGATACGCAGTATTTT. Amino acids: CASSLGTGEGDTQYF.

There are many counts of this clonotype. The gene calls are TRBV7-9 and TRBJ2-7, with 11 positions matching TRBD1. The CDR3 length is 13 residues. Germline CDR1 and CDR2: SEHNR and FQNEAQ (reference sequence). Trimming at V came to 4 bases and at J to 6 bases, leaving 2 bases not matched to a gene. CDR3 bases: TGTGCCAGCAGCTGGGGACAGGGGGTCGAGCAGTACTTC. It translates to CASSWGQGVEQYF.

This clonotype occurred many times. The chain uses TRBV7-9 and TRBJ2-2; 10 bases fit TRBD2. The CDR3 has 16 residues. Germline CDR1 and CDR2: SEHNR and FQNEAQ (reference sequence). V lost 4 bases, J lost 4 bases, and 6 bases stayed unmatched. CDR3 residues: CASSSSSGRSTGELFF. CDR3 in DNA: TGTGCCAGCAGCTCGTCTAGCGGGAGAAGCACCGGGGAGCTGTTTTTT. The full variable domain, completed using reference TRBV7-9 and TRBJ2-2, is DTGVSQNPRHKITKRGQNVTFRCDPISEHNRLYWYRQTLGQGPEFLTYFQNEAQLEKSRLLSDRFSAERPKGSFSTLEIQRTEQGDSAMYLCASSSSSGRSTGELFFGEGSRLTVL.

V and J are TRBV4-1 and TRBJ2-2, with a possible D match to TRBD2 (5 bases). The CDR3 has 17 residues. Between the trimmed V and J ends, which lost 0 bases and 7 bases, there was a span of 18 bases. Germline loops: CDR1 MGHRA, CDR2 YSYEKL. The DNA of the CDR3 is TGCGCCAGCAGCCAAGATACTAAGGGATTGAGGGTCGGGGAGCTGTTTTTT. This translates into CASSQDTKGLRVGELFF.

The chain combines TRBV6-2 or TRBV6-3 with TRBJ2-2; D is unresolved. Germline V gene sequence: CDR1 MNHEY, CDR2 SVGEGT. This CDR3 has 15 amino acids. Deletions cut 0 bases from V and 3 bases from J, with 8 bases between. CDR3 in amino acids: CASSYSPSYTGELFF. The CDR3 DNA sequence: TGTGCCAGCAGTTACTCGCCTTCTTACACCGGGGAGCTGTTTTTT.

Details on this clonotype: This could be a read error, since a much larger clone is one nucleotide away. The chain has TRBV13 and TRBJ2-3, with 14 bases identical to TRBD2. V lost 4 bases, J lost 5 bases, and 11 bases stayed unmatched. The CDR3 sequence is 18 residues long. Germline V gene data show CDR1 as PRHDT and CDR2 as FYEKMQ (reference sequence). The CDR3 DNA sequence: TGTGCCAGCAGCTGCAAGACTAGCGGGGGGGCCGGGGAAGATACGCAGTATTTT. It specifies CASSCKTSGGAGEDTQYF. Full variable domain (rest looked up from reference TRBV13 and TRBJ2-3): AAGVIQSPRHLIKEKRETATLKCYPIPRHDTVYWYQQGPGQDPQFLISFYEKMQSDKGSIPDRFSAQQFSDYHSELNMSSLELGDSALYFCASSCKTSGGAGEDTQYFGPGTRLTVL.

At least ten counts were recorded for this clonotype. This chain uses TRBV4-1 with TRBJ2-1; D not certain. V lost 1 base, J lost 14 bases, and 18 bases lay in between. The CDR3 sequence is 14 residues long. The germline V gene encodes CDR1 MGHRA and CDR2 YSYEKL. The CDR3 bases are TGCGCCAGCAGCCAAGGTCGTGGATCCCCCCAGGAGTTCTTC. It is translated as CASSQGRGSPQEFF.

As for this clonotype: The germline gene is not matched at one end of the junction; a read error may be the cause. This chain connects TRBV7-9 to TRBJ2-7; D is possibly TRBD2 (6 bases). CDR1 is SEHNR and CDR2 is FQNEAQ in the germline V gene (reference sequence). This CDR3 region has 15 residues. CDR3 sequence (DNA): TGTGCCAGCAGCTCTACTAGCTCGGGGATCTACGAGCCGTACTTC. It encodes CASSSTSSGIYEPYF.